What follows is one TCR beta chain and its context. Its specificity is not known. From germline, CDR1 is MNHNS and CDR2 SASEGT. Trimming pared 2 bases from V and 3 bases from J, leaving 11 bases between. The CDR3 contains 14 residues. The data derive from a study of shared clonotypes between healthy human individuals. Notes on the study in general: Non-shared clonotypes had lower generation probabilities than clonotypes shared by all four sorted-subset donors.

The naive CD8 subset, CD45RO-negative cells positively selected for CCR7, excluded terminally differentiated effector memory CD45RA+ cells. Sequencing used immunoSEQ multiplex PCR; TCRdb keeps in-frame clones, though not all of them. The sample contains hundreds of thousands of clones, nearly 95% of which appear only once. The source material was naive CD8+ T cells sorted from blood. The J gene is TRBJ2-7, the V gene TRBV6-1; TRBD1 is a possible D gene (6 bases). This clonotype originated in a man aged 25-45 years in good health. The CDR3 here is CASSEWGLSYEQYF. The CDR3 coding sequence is TGTGCCAGCAGTGAATGGGGGCTCAGCTACGAGCAGTACTTC.